These 5 T cell receptor beta chains originate from one sample sequenced in a study of T cell clonotyping in hematopoietic cell transplantation. Time point indicated: recipient sample about 28 days before transplant, after cytoreduction. Repertoires were generated with immunoSEQ multiplex PCR, while TCRdb's copy carries only in-frame clones and drops some. The sample holds about 76,000 clones, roughly 95% seen once. The sample consisted of peripheral blood mononuclear cells, taken before stem cell transplant. All receptors derive from a woman between 45 and 60 years old with acute myeloid leukemia. Some clones in this sample may be carry-over from other donors' samples.

This chain connects TRBV14 to TRBJ2-1; 12 bases fit TRBD2. The CDR3 extends over 13 amino acids. Per the germline V gene, CDR1 is SGHDN and CDR2 is FVKESK. V was pared by 2 bases and J by 12 bases, with 2 bases of the junction left unmatched. As DNA, the CDR3 is TGTGCCAGCAGCCAAATGACTAGCGGGAGGCAGTTCTTC. Its protein product is CASSQMTSGRQFF. The variable domain in full, completed from reference TRBV14 and TRBJ2-1, reads EAGVTQFPSHSVIEKGQTVTLRCDPISGHDNLYWYRRVMGKEIKFLLHFVKESKQDESGMPNNRFLAERTGGTYSTLKVQPAELEDSGVYFCASSQMTSGRQFFGPGTRLTVL.

The V and J genes are TRBV6-5 and TRBJ1-5; 10 bases align to TRBD1. The V segment lost 8 bases and the J segment 1 base; nucleotides outside the gene matches: 5. The CDR3 covers 15 residues. Germline CDR1 MNHEY, CDR2 SVGAGI. As DNA, the CDR3 is TGTGCCAGCGCGAAGACAGGGGGCAGCAATCAGCCCCAGCATTTT. It translates to CASAKTGGSNQPQHF.

The chain links TRBV28 to TRBJ2-7; D possibly uses TRBD1 or TRBD2 (5 bases each). Trimming took off 2 bases at V and 2 bases at J, with 10 bases between the two ends. This CDR3 spans 14 amino acids. Germline CDR1 is MDHEN and CDR2 is SYDVKM. The CDR3, as DNA: TGTGCCAGCAGTTTACCCGGGGCGCCCTACGAGCAGTACTTC. Translated, it gives CASSLPGAPYEQYF.

V and J are TRBV29-1 and TRBJ2-6; 8 nucleotides align to TRBD1. CDR1 and CDR2 from the germline V gene are SQVTM and ANQGSEA. The CDR3 is 17 residues long. V trimming: 4 bases; J trimming: 0 bases; junction bases outside the gene matches: 8. The CDR3 protein is CSVGGQGALSGANVLTF. The CDR3 coding sequence is TGCAGCGTTGGGGGGCAGGGGGCTCTCTCTGGGGCCAACGTCCTGACTTTC.

The V gene is TRBV7-2, the J gene TRBJ1-5; no definite D call. Germline assignment: CDR1 SGHTA and CDR2 FQGNSA. Trimming cost V 3 bases and J 9 bases, with 12 bases left between them. This CDR3 spans 13 amino acids. CDR3 nucleotide sequence: TGTGCCAGCAGCTTGGAGGGAAGAAGGCCCCAGCATTTT. This gives the protein CASSLEGRRPQHF.